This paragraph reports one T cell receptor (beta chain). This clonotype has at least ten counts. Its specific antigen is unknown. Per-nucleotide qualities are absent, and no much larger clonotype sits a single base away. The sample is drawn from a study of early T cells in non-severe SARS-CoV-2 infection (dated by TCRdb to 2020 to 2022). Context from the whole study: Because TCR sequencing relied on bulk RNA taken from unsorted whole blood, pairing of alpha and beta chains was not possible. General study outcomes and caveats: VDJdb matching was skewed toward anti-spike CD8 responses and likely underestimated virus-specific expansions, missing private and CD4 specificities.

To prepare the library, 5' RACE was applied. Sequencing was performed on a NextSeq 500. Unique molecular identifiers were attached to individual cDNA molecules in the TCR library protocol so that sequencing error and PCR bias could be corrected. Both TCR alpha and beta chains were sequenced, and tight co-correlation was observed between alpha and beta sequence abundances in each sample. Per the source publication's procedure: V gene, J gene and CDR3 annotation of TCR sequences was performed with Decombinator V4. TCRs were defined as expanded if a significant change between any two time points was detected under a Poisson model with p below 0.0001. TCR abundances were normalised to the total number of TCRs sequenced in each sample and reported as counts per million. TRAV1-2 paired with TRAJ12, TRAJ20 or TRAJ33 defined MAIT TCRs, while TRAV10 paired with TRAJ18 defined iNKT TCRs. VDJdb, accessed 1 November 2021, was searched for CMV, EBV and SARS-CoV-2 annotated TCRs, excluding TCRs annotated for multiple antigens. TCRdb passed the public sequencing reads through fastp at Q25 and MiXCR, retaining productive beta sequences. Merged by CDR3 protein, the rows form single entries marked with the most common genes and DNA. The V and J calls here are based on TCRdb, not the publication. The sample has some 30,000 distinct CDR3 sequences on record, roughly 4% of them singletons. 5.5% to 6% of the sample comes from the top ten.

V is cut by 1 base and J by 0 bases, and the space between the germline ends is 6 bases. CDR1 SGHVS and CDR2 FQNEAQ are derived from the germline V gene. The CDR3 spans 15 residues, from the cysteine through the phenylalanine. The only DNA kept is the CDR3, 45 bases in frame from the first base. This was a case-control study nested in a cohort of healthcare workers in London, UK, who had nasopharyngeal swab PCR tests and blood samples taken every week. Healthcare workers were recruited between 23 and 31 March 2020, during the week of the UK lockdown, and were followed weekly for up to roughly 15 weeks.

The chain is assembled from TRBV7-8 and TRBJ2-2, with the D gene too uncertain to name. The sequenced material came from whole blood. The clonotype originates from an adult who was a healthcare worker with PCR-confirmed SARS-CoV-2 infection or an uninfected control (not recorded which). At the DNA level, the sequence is TGTGCCAGCAGCTTAGTGGTCGCGAACACCGGGGAGCTGTTTTTT. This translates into CASSLVVANTGELFF. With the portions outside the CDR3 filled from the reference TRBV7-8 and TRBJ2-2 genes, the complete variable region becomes GAGVSQSPRYKVAKRGQDVALRCDPISGHVSLFWYQQALGQGPEFLTYFQNEAQLDKSGLPSDRFFAERPEGSVSTLKIQRTQQEDSAVYLCASSLVVANTGELFFGEGSRLTVL.